This T cell receptor (beta chain) appears in the sequencing data of a study of shared clonotypes between healthy human individuals. The protocol was immunoSEQ multiplex PCR, while the TCRdb copy is restricted to in-frame clones and leaves out a portion. The table lists over a million clones, 65% to 80% of them singletons. Trimming stripped 4 bases from V and 13 bases from J, with 23 bases between. The CDR3 has 15 amino acids. Per the germline V gene, CDR1 is SGHRS and CDR2 is YFSETQ. The source is a man aged 18 to 30 in good health. The chain recombines TRBV5-1 with TRBJ2-2; D perhaps matches TRBD1 (8 bases). Sequenced: memory CD4+ T cells sorted from blood. Subset here: CD45RA-negative fraction. The CDR3 reads CASSMTGEGSDWLFF. CDR3 in DNA: TGCGCCAGCAGCATGACAGGGGAGGGTTCAGATTGGCTGTTTTTT.